One T cell receptor beta chain is described in this entry. Its cognate antigen is unknown. TCRdb keeps only in-frame clones here, not all; method: immunoSEQ multiplex PCR. This table holds 100,000 to 150,000 clones, roughly 85% found once. The CDR3 is 14 amino acids. V lost 6 bases, J lost 8 bases, and 9 bases stayed unmatched. Germline V CDR1 and CDR2: MNHEY, SVGAGI. This sample was taken from a study of T cell responses to AZD1222 COVID-19 vaccine. General observations from the study: The study identified only five to seven AZD1222 recipients as seropositive at baseline.

This sample comprised peripheral blood, obtained 28 days after the second AZD1222 dose. The J gene is TRBJ1-4, the V gene TRBV6-5; 7 bases are shared with TRBD1. The receptor was derived from an adult who received the AZD1222 COVID-19 vaccine. CDR3 bases: TGTGCCAGCAGCCTCGGGACAGAAAGGGAAAAACTGTTTTTT. Its translation is CASSLGTEREKLFF.